The 30 T cell receptor beta chains below all came from one sample that was sequenced in a study of blood T cell repertoires in COVID-19. TCRdb's copy holds only in-frame clones and misses some; the assay was immunoSEQ multiplex PCR. The repertoire holds 160,000 or so clones, with approximately 91% as singletons. The sample comprised peripheral blood. These receptor sequences come from a man aged 18 to 29 with acute or convalescent COVID-19.

This clone was observed a few times. The CDR3 spells CASSIVTGQGSDQPQHF. CDR3 bases: TGTGCCAGTAGTATAGTAACGGGACAGGGGTCCGATCAGCCCCAGCATTTT. The chain employs TRBV19 and TRBJ1-5, with 10 nucleotides matching TRBD1. This CDR3 is 17 amino acids long. Looked up from germline, CDR1 is LNHDA and CDR2 is SQIVND (reference sequence). V was pared by 1 base and J by 5 bases, with 8 bases of the junction left unmatched.

The chain recombines TRBV9 with TRBJ2-3; 8 positions match TRBD1. CDR1 and CDR2 (germline): SGDLS, YYNGEE. Unmatched junction bases numbered 14, after V lost 2 bases and J lost 6 bases. The CDR3 is 17 amino acids. This CDR3 reads CASSVVTGTGKGDTQYF. DNA of the CDR3: TGTGCCAGCAGCGTTGTTACAGGGACAGGTAAAGGGGATACGCAGTATTTT.

The rearrangement joins TRBV5-1 to TRBJ2-3, with 10 nucleotides matching TRBD2. Germline assignment: CDR1 SGHRS and CDR2 YFSETQ. The CDR3 sequence is 18 residues long. The trim removed 0 bases at V and 5 bases at J, leaving 12 bases unmatched. CDR3 sequence reads: CASSLGRSSGRVGDTQYF. In nucleotides, the CDR3 is TGCGCCAGCAGCTTGGGGAGGTCTAGCGGGAGAGTGGGAGATACGCAGTATTTT.

This clone has a single count. The V call is TRBV18, the J call TRBJ2-7; 7 nucleotides agree with TRBD1. V dropped 6 bases and J dropped 6; count of bases not matched to a gene: 5. Germline CDR1 and CDR2: KGHSH and LQKENI. The CDR3 has 12 residues. The CDR3 reads CASSSDRAEQYF. The DNA for the CDR3 is TGTGCCAGCTCTTCCGACAGGGCCGAGCAGTACTTC.

This clone was detected only once. J is TRBJ2-3 and V is TRBV7-2; D is perhaps TRBD2 (6 bases). CDR3 length: 15 amino acids. Germline CDR1 reads SGHTA; CDR2 reads FQGNSA. Trimming removed 0 bases from V and 8 bases from J, with 15 bases in between. The CDR3 region has the DNA TGTGCCAGCAGCTTAGCAAGGGCTAGCGAAGGTACGCAGTATTTT. It encodes CASSLARASEGTQYF.

This chain uses TRBV24-1 with TRBJ2-3, with TRBD1 matching 9 bases. Per the germline V gene, CDR1 is KGHDR and CDR2 is SFDVKD. The CDR3 sequence is 18 residues long. J lost 0 bases, V lost 4 bases, and 10 bases had no gene match. In DNA form, the CDR3 reads TGTGCCACCAGTGACCGGGACAGGGTGAGATACAGCACAGATACGCAGTATTTT. Its translation: CATSDRDRVRYSTDTQYF.

This clone showed up just once. V is TRBV12-5 and J is TRBJ2-3; TRBD2 aligns across 10 bases. Germline CDR1 LGHNT, CDR2 FRNRAP. The CDR3 totals 15 residues. J was trimmed by 4 bases and V by 4 bases; bases with no gene match: 5. The CDR3 region is CASGSGTSAPDTQYF. CDR3 nucleotides: TGTGCTAGTGGTTCCGGGACTAGCGCGCCAGATACGCAGTATTTT.

This sequence joins TRBV9 and TRBJ2-7; TRBD2 agrees at 7 bases. The germline V gene has CDR1 SGDLS and CDR2 YYNGEE. Trimming cost V 4 bases and J 4 bases; bases outside gene matches: 8. The CDR3 extends over 14 amino acids. CDR3 DNA: TGTGCCAGCAGCCCCCAACGGGAGGCATACGAGCAGTACTTC. Translated, it gives CASSPQREAYEQYF.

This sequence joins TRBV7-9 and TRBJ2-7, with a possible D match to TRBD2 (6 bases). Germline V gene sequence: CDR1 SEHNR, CDR2 FQNEAQ (reference sequence). Trimming took off 5 bases at V and 6 bases at J, with 17 bases between the two ends. This CDR3 is built from 14 residues. The CDR3 region is CASSTNLGLVEQYF. The CDR3 DNA reads TGTGCCAGCAGCACTAACTTGGGACTCGTCGAGCAGTACTTC.

The chain carries TRBV6-5 and TRBJ1-5; TRBD1 agrees at 8 bases. The V segment lost 5 bases and the J segment 7 bases; nucleotides outside the gene matches: 7. Per germline, CDR1 MNHEY and CDR2 SVGAGI. The CDR3 runs to 14 residues. The CDR3 DNA reads TGTGCCAGCAGTCTTGGACAGGGAGGGCAGCCCCAGCATTTT. Translating it yields CASSLGQGGQPQHF.

This chain links TRBV6-5 with TRBJ1-5; the match to TRBD1 covers 7 bases. There are 14 residues in the CDR3. Germline V lookup: CDR1 MNHEY, CDR2 SVGAGI. With 4 bases clipped from V and 4 bases from J, the junction kept 4 bases outside the gene matches. The CDR3 coding sequence is TGTGCCAGCAGTTTGGAGACAGGGAATCAGCCCCAGCATTTT. Protein: CASSLETGNQPQHF.

V usage is TRBV11-2 and J usage is TRBJ2-1, with 10 bases that match TRBD2. The V gene end was trimmed by 6 bases and the J gene end by 7 bases; junction bases not matched to a gene: 9. Germline CDR1 is SGHAT and CDR2 is FQNNGV. The CDR3 totals 15 residues. The CDR3 loop reads CASSIAGGIWNEQFF. The CDR3 coding sequence is TGTGCCAGCAGTATAGCGGGAGGTATTTGGAATGAGCAGTTCTTC.

The chain recombines TRBV2 with TRBJ2-3; 7 nucleotides line up with TRBD1. The CDR3 sequence is 13 residues long. Germline V gives CDR1 SNHLY, CDR2 FYNNEI. Unmatched junction bases numbered 1, after V lost 4 bases and J lost 3 bases. CDR3 nucleotides: TGTGCCAGCAGTGTGACAGGGACAGATACGCAGTATTTT. Protein sequence: CASSVTGTDTQYF.

J is TRBJ1-3 and V is TRBV18; 8 nucleotides match TRBD1. CDR3 length: 15 residues. V lost 3 bases to trimming and J lost 2 bases; unmatched junction nucleotides: 3. Germline CDR1 KGHSH, CDR2 LQKENI. The CDR3 DNA reads TGTGCCAGCTCACCGATGACAGGGGCTGGAAACACCATATATTTT. This codes for CASSPMTGAGNTIYF. Drawing the rest from reference TRBV18 and TRBJ1-3, the complete variable domain is NAGVMQNPRHLVRRRGQEARLRCSPMKGHSHVYWYRQLPEEGLKFMVYLQKENIIDESGMPKERFSAEFPKEGPSILRIQQVVRGDSAAYFCASSPMTGAGNTIYFGEGSWLTVV.

This clone came up once. The chain links TRBV30 to TRBJ1-1; TRBD1 is a possible D gene (6 bases). Germline values: CDR1 GTSNPN, CDR2 SVGIG (reference sequence). The V end was cut by 5 bases, the J end by 10 bases, with 14 bases between. The length of the CDR3 is 11 residues. Here the CDR3 reads CAWGRTELAFF. The CDR3 nucleotides are TGTGCCTGGGGCCGGACAGAGCTAGCTTTCTTT.

The chain uses TRBV27 and TRBJ2-3; D not certain. V lost 6 bases and J 2 bases, leaving 15 bases between the germline ends. Germline CDR1 is MNHEY and CDR2 is SMNVEV (reference sequence). The CDR3 loop spans 15 amino acids. CDR3 loop: CASSYSGPHTDTQYF. The CDR3 DNA follows: TGTGCCAGCAGCTACTCGGGTCCGCACACAGATACGCAGTATTTT.

This clone appeared a few times. This chain links TRBV6-4 with TRBJ2-3, with 13 nucleotides matching TRBD2. V trimming: 5 bases; J trimming: 4 bases; junction bases outside the gene matches: 0. The CDR3 totals 14 residues. Germline V CDR1 and CDR2: MRHNA, SNTAGT. The CDR3 region has the DNA TGTGCCAGCAGTACTAGCGGGGGGGCAGATACGCAGTATTTT. Amino acids: CASSTSGGADTQYF.

CDR3 nucleotides: TGTGCCTGGAGCAGGGGGGAGGCAGGGGGCTATCAGCCCCAGCATTTT. Protein product: CAWSRGEAGGYQPQHF. The chain has TRBV30 and TRBJ1-5; 8 bases align to TRBD1. Losses at the gene ends were 3 bases for V and 5 bases for J; bases not matched to a gene: 12. The CDR3 consists of 16 residues. Per germline, CDR1 GTSNPN and CDR2 SVGIG (reference sequence).

The chain uses TRBV6-1 and TRBJ1-2; a weak D match, TRBD1 (6 bases). CDR1 MNHNS and CDR2 SASEGT come from the germline V gene. The CDR3 loop spans 14 amino acids. Trimming shortened V by 1 base and J by 8 bases, and 14 bases separated the two germline ends. CDR3 sequence reads: CASSEVGGRWGYTF. DNA of the CDR3: TGTGCCAGCAGTGAAGTTGGGGGCCGCTGGGGCTACACCTTC.

DNA of the CDR3: TGCGCCAGCAGCCTGGGGACGGGAAATGAAAAACTGTTTTTT. Residues: CASSLGTGNEKLFF. The chain is built from TRBV5-1 and TRBJ1-4, with a possible D match to TRBD1 (5 bases). Per germline, CDR1 SGHRS and CDR2 YFSETQ. V lost 4 bases and J 5 bases, leaving 12 bases between the germline ends. The CDR3 covers 14 residues.

In this sample, this clone turned up a few times. The V and J genes are TRBV18 and TRBJ1-3, with 9 bases matching TRBD1. Trimming cost V 3 bases and J 1 base; bases outside gene matches: 10. In germline, CDR1 is KGHSH, CDR2 LQKENI. The CDR3 has 18 residues. The CDR3 sequence: CASSPGQGIAESGNTIYF. In DNA, the CDR3 is TGTGCCAGCTCACCGGGACAGGGTATCGCGGAGTCTGGAAACACCATATATTTT.

This sequence joins TRBV3-1 (or the pseudogene TRBV3-2) and TRBJ1-6; weak D call: TRBD1 (5 bases). Trimming removed 2 bases from V and 8 bases from J, with 13 bases in between. The CDR3 spans 15 residues. Germline values: CDR1 LGHDT, CDR2 YNNKEL (reference sequence). CDR3 nucleotides: TGTGCCAGCAGCCAAATTGGACAAGGGGATTCACCCCTCCACTTT. It codes for CASSQIGQGDSPLHF.

The chain employs TRBV7-9 and TRBJ1-2, with TRBD1 matching over 9 bases. The CDR3 consists of 17 residues. Germline assignment: CDR1 SEHNR and CDR2 FQNEAQ (reference sequence). After removal of 4 bases from V and 4 bases from J, the junction contained 13 bases not matched to a gene. The DNA of the CDR3 is TGTGCCAGCAGCTCGCCCTCACAGGGGGCCCTACTCTATGGCTACACCTTC. Protein product: CASSSPSQGALLYGYTF.

The V and J genes are TRBV28 and TRBJ2-7; TRBD2 agrees at 8 bases. The germline CDR1 and CDR2 sequences are MDHEN and SYDVKM. Trimming took 6 bases from V and 2 from J; bases not matched to a gene: 9. CDR3 size: 15 residues. The CDR3 nucleotides read TGTGCCAGCAGCCCCACTAGCGGTCCCCCCTACGAGCAGTACTTC. It encodes CASSPTSGPPYEQYF. The full variable domain, in which reference TRBV28 and TRBJ2-7 provide the parts outside the CDR3, is DVKVTQSSRYLVKRTGEKVFLECVQDMDHENMFWYRQDPGLGLRLIYFSYDVKMKEKGDIPEGYSVSREKKERFSLILESASTNQTSMYLCASSPTSGPPYEQYFGPGTRLTVT.

This clone was counted a single time. This rearrangement joins TRBV11-3 to TRBJ2-1; the match to TRBD2 covers 9 bases. CDR3 length: 16 residues. Losses at the gene ends were 0 bases for V and 8 bases for J; bases not matched to a gene: 8. The germline CDR1 and CDR2 sequences are SGHNT and YENEEA. The CDR3 coding sequence is TGTGCCAGCAGCTTAGACGGGCGGGGGGGCAGCGATGAGCAGTTCTTC. Amino acids: CASSLDGRGGSDEQFF.

The chain recombines TRBV6-1 with TRBJ2-3; 8 bases map to TRBD1. This CDR3 has 16 residues. Germline assignment: CDR1 MNHNS and CDR2 SASEGT. V lost 3 bases, J lost 3 bases, and 8 bases stayed unmatched. The CDR3 sequence: CASSEVGRGRTDTQYF. The CDR3, as DNA: TGTGCCAGCAGTGAGGTAGGCAGGGGGCGAACAGATACGCAGTATTTT.

The CDR3 DNA follows: TGCGCCAGCAGTTCCGGACAGGGATCTGGAAACACCATATATTTT. As protein: CASSSGQGSGNTIYF. The rearrangement uses TRBV5-1 and TRBJ1-3, with 8 bases identical to TRBD1. The CDR3 covers 15 residues. V was clipped by 5 bases and J by 1 base; unmatched bases: 5. Germline V gene sequence: CDR1 SGHRS, CDR2 YFSETQ.

V usage is TRBV27 and J usage is TRBJ1-2, with 10 bases matching TRBD1. The germline CDR1 and CDR2 sequences are MNHEY and SMNVEV (reference sequence). Unmatched junction bases numbered 11, after V lost 6 bases and J lost 7 bases. The CDR3 loop spans 15 amino acids. CDR3 sequence: CASSLQTGGFGGYTF. The CDR3, as DNA: TGTGCCAGCAGCCTCCAGACAGGGGGCTTTGGTGGCTACACCTTC.

The chain couples TRBV5-6 to TRBJ1-1; 10 bases line up with TRBD1. CDR1 is SGHDT, CDR2 YYEEEE, per germline. This CDR3 is built from 16 residues. Trimming at V came to 4 bases and at J to 2 bases, leaving 8 bases not matched to a gene. The CDR3 coding sequence is TGTGCCAGCAGCCCCCGGGACAGGGGCGGAAACACTGAAGCTTTCTTT. Amino acid sequence: CASSPRDRGGNTEAFF.

V gene TRBV18 combines with J gene TRBJ2-3, with D possibly matching TRBD2 (5 bases). Germline V gene sequence: CDR1 KGHSH, CDR2 LQKENI. The CDR3 contains 13 residues. With 6 bases removed from V and 6 bases from J, the gap between germline ends came to 13 bases. DNA for the CDR3: TGTGCCAGCTCGGACTTACGCTCGGATACGCAGTATTTT. This sequence encodes CASSDLRSDTQYF.